A selection of T cell receptor beta chains follows, all from one sample in a study of T cells in Graves' hyperthyroidism and ophthalmopathy. In TCRdb, the multiplex PCR reads were re-called with MiXCR into one record per CDR3 protein. The table has roughly 500,000 distinct CDR3 sequences, over 35% seen once; the top ten hold roughly 45%. Specimen: peripheral blood or thyroid tissue (not recorded which). The receptor source for this set is an adult woman with Graves' disease, either hyperthyroidism or ophthalmopathy (not recorded which). Each CDR3 is given with its conserved first and last residue. Fields, in order: clone size, J gene, D gene, V gene, CDR3 protein, CDR3 DNA. A D gene is named only where the DNA matches it firmly. The size of a clone is reported for some rows only, either as once, few or many, or as a class for expanded clones.

.	TRBJ2-5	TRBD1	TRBV10-3	CAISEQGVLYRETQYF	TGTGCCATCAGTGAGCAGGGGGTCTTATATAGAGAGACCCAGTACTTC
.	TRBJ2-7	.	TRBV7-9	CASSLSGPRHEQYF	TGTGCCAGCAGCTTATCCGGGCCACGACACGAGCAGTACTTC
.	TRBJ2-7	TRBD1	TRBV7-9	CASSPPRTGSYEQYF	TGTGCCAGCAGCCCCCCCCGGACAGGATCCTACGAGCAGTACTTC
.	TRBJ1-4	.	TRBV20-1	CSARGNLQERGEKLFF	TGCAGTGCTAGAGGGAACCTACAGGAACGCGGTGAGAAACTGTTTTTT
many	TRBJ2-5	TRBD2	TRBV20-1	CSARVGGRARETQYF	TGCAGTGCTAGAGTTGGCGGGAGGGCCCGAGAGACCCAGTACTTC
.	TRBJ2-5	.	TRBV29-1	CGGRGGFTETQYF	TGCGGCGGCCGTGGGGGCTTTACGGAGACCCAGTACTTC
.	TRBJ1-4	TRBD1	TRBV5-1	CASSLRQGSNEKLFF	TGCGCCAGCAGCTTAAGACAGGGGTCGAATGAAAAACTGTTTTTT
.	TRBJ1-2	.	TRBV10-3	CAISESRTPYYGYTF	TGTGCCATCAGTGAGTCGAGGACACCGTACTATGGCTACACCTTC
.	TRBJ1-4	TRBD1	TRBV29-1	CSGRDRANEKLFF	TGCAGCGGCCGGGACAGAGCTAATGAAAAACTGTTTTTT
few	TRBJ1-1	TRBD1	TRBV7-9	CASSRTGGDSTEAFF	TGTGCCAGCAGCCGGACAGGGGGCGACAGCACTGAAGCTTTCTTT
many	TRBJ2-5	.	TRBV7-9	CASSLVDGTETQYF	TGTGCCAGCAGCTTAGTTGATGGGACGGAGACCCAGTACTTC
few	TRBJ2-7	.	TRBV10-2	CASKTSGGSSYEQYF	TGCGCCAGCAAGACATCTGGAGGGAGCTCCTACGAGCAGTACTTC
once	TRBJ1-5	.	TRBV7-3	CASSPIRGNQPQHF	TGTGCCAGCAGCCCGATCAGGGGAAATCAGCCCCAGCATTTT
.	TRBJ1-1	.	TRBV7-9	CASSHRGRTEAFF	TGTGCCAGCAGCCACCGGGGGCGCACTGAAGCTTTCTTT
many	TRBJ1-2	.	TRBV20-1	CSARALSGRDKGYTF	TGCAGTGCTAGAGCCCTTAGCGGCAGGGACAAGGGCTACACCTTC